Following are 3 T cell receptor beta chains from one sample sequenced in a study of blood T cell repertoires in COVID-19. Generated by immunoSEQ multiplex PCR, the TCRdb table keeps only in-frame clones and is missing some. This table has tens of thousands of clones, about 80% appearing once. Sample: peripheral blood. Receptor source: a young man with COVID-19, enrolled during active disease.

This clone came up a few times. The chain links TRBV18 to TRBJ2-2, with D unresolved. V lost 4 bases to trimming and J lost 2 bases, with 20 bases between them. Germline lookup yields CDR1 KGHSH and CDR2 LQKENI. The CDR3 extends over 18 amino acids. DNA for the CDR3: TGTGCCAGCTCACTTCTCCACCCCTTATCAGATAACACCGGGGAGCTGTTTTTT. Protein sequence: CASSLLHPLSDNTGELFF.

In its sample, this clone was seen once. The chain recombines TRBV12-3 or TRBV12-4 with TRBJ2-1; 10 bases fit TRBD2. This CDR3 has 13 amino acids. The J segment lost 6 bases and the V segment lost 6 bases, leaving 2 bases of the junction unmatched. The CDR3 protein is CASSLAGANEQFF. The CDR3 nucleotides read TGTGCCAGCAGCCTAGCGGGAGCCAATGAGCAGTTCTTC.

The chain couples TRBV7-2 to TRBJ2-1; possibly TRBD2 for D (5 bases). Germline V gene lookup returns CDR1 SGHTA and CDR2 FQGNSA. Trimming stripped 5 bases from V and 9 bases from J, with 11 bases between. The CDR3 runs to 12 residues. The CDR3 sequence is CASSPDYAEQFF. The CDR3 bases are TGTGCCAGCAGCCCCGACTACGCTGAGCAGTTCTTC.